Presented here are 13 T cell receptor beta chains from one specimen sequenced in a study of response to subunit inactivated influenza vaccine. TCRdb passed the RT-PCR reads through MiXCR, listing each CDR3 protein once. This sample carries around 200,000 distinct CDR3 sequences, approximately 12% of them seen once, and the ten largest clones take less than 30%. This same sample was also taken into another study, of T cells expressing NK-cell markers. Per that study: Libraries used 5'RACE template switching adding universal primer site and UMIs.

Sequences were derived from CD8+ T cells sorted from PBMCs, sampled roughly 12 days after vaccination. The receptors were gathered from a man aged 50 or older who received an inactivated influenza vaccine.

This clonotype appeared once. A junction end diverges from the germline sequence, so it may reflect a read error. This chain joins TRBV5-6 and TRBJ1-4; 8 nucleotides align to TRBD1. In germline, CDR1 is SGHDT, CDR2 YYEEEE. This CDR3 has 15 amino acids. Written as DNA, the CDR3 is TGTGCCAGCAGCCAAGGGACAGGACTAAATGAAAAACTGGTTTTT. This encodes CASSQGTGLNEKLVF.

This clonotype was observed at least ten times. The gene calls are TRBV12-3 or TRBV12-4 and TRBJ1-3; D ambiguous. The CDR3 has 12 amino acids. Trimming cost V 3 bases and J 3 bases, with 3 bases left between them. The CDR3 DNA reads TGTGCCAGCAGTTTCGGTGGAAACACCATATATTTT. Amino acids: CASSFGGNTIYF.

This clonotype has a handful of counts. This chain links TRBV6-4 with TRBJ1-1; D unclear. Looked up from germline, CDR1 is MRHNA and CDR2 is SNTAGT. The CDR3 is made up of 15 amino acids. Trimming shortened V by 2 bases and J by 4 bases, and 14 bases separated the two germline ends. CDR3 protein: CASSDENRPSTEAFF. The CDR3 DNA reads as TGTGCCAGCAGTGACGAGAACCGCCCAAGCACTGAAGCTTTCTTT.

This clonotype has more than one count but fewer than ten. The chain employs TRBV4-3 and TRBJ1-1, with D possibly TRBD1 on 6 matching bases. This CDR3 spans 15 amino acids. V was trimmed by 1 base and J by 4 bases, leaving 13 bases between them. CDR1 and CDR2 (germline): LGHNA, YSLEER. CDR3 sequence (DNA): TGCGCCAGCAGCCAAGGTGGTCGGGGGCTCACTGAAGCTTTCTTT. It translates to CASSQGGRGLTEAFF.

The rearrangement links TRBV7-2 to TRBJ2-7; 7 bases agree with TRBD1. Germline CDR1 SGHTA, CDR2 FQGNSA. Trimming removed 7 bases from V and 3 bases from J; junction bases left unmatched: 9. The CDR3 loop spans 14 amino acids. The CDR3 protein is CASTFKGANYEQYF. The CDR3 bases are TGTGCCAGCACCTTCAAGGGGGCAAACTACGAGCAGTACTTC.

This clonotype was counted between two and nine times. The CDR3 DNA reads TGTGCCAGTACCTGGGGTAGCACAGATACGCAGTATTTT. This encodes CASTWGSTDTQYF. The rearrangement joins TRBV19 to TRBJ2-3; D is ambiguous. V lost 7 bases and J 0 bases, leaving 8 bases between the germline ends. The germline gives CDR1 LNHDA, CDR2 SQIVND (reference sequence). The CDR3 consists of 13 residues.

This clonotype was counted many times. V and J are TRBV7-3 and TRBJ1-1, with a weak D call TRBD1 (5 bases). CDR3 size: 14 residues. Trimming removed 6 bases from V and 3 bases from J, with 14 bases in between. Germline assignment: CDR1 SGHTA and CDR2 FQGTGA. The CDR3 sequence is CASRVGQGDTEAFF. CDR3 DNA: TGTGCCAGCAGAGTCGGGCAGGGCGACACTGAAGCTTTCTTT.

This clonotype was seen a handful of times. The chain carries TRBV11-2 and TRBJ1-1; no definite D call. V gave up 3 bases and J gave up 1 base, with 15 bases separating them. Germline-derived CDR1 and CDR2 are SGHAT and FQNNGV. This CDR3 has 16 residues. The chain's CDR3 is CASSFSLFTRNTEAFF. The CDR3 DNA is TGTGCCAGCAGCTTTTCTTTATTCACGAGGAACACTGAAGCTTTCTTT.

This rearrangement joins TRBV12-3 or TRBV12-4 to TRBJ2-5; possibly TRBD1 or TRBD2 for D (6 bases each). CDR3 size: 15 residues. Trimming pared 3 bases from V and 4 bases from J, leaving 15 bases between. CDR3 in amino acids: CASSLIGGRVETQYF. In DNA form, the CDR3 reads TGTGCCAGCAGTTTGATTGGGGGGCGGGTAGAGACCCAGTACTTC.

This clonotype came up many times. The CDR3 loop reads CSVEPRLAGGYEQFF. CDR3 in DNA: TGCAGCGTTGAACCAAGATTAGCGGGAGGCTATGAGCAGTTCTTC. The rearrangement uses TRBV29-1 and TRBJ2-1, with TRBD2 matching over 10 bases. The germline V gene has CDR1 SQVTM and CDR2 ANQGSEA. Germline trimming cut 2 bases from V and 8 bases from J; bases unmatched to any gene: 9. The CDR3 covers 15 residues.

This chain connects TRBV15 to TRBJ2-1; D not resolved. Trimming shortened V by 1 base and J by 8 bases, and 9 bases separated the two germline ends. Per the germline V gene, CDR1 is LNHNV and CDR2 is YYDKDF (reference sequence). The CDR3 loop spans 13 amino acids. CDR3 in amino acids: CATSRAALDEQFF. As DNA, the CDR3 is TGTGCCACCAGCAGAGCCGCTCTAGATGAGCAGTTCTTC.

The V call is TRBV4-1, the J call TRBJ2-1; 8 nucleotides align to TRBD2. Germline CDR1 and CDR2: MGHRA and YSYEKL. V was pared by 6 bases and J by 3 bases, with 10 bases of the junction left unmatched. The CDR3 is made up of 16 amino acids. The CDR3 loop reads CASSQTSAILYNEQFF. CDR3 DNA sequence: TGCGCCAGCAGTCAGACTAGCGCAATCCTCTACAATGAGCAGTTCTTC.

The CDR3, as DNA: TGTGCCAGCAGCCAGGGACTCTACAATGAGCAGTTCTTC. It codes for CASSQGLYNEQFF. The gene calls are TRBV7-3 and TRBJ2-1; a possible D gene is TRBD2 (6 bases). CDR3 size: 13 residues. Germline CDR1 reads SGHTA; CDR2 reads FQGTGA. V was shortened by 5 bases and J by 3 bases, with 8 bases between the two germline ends.